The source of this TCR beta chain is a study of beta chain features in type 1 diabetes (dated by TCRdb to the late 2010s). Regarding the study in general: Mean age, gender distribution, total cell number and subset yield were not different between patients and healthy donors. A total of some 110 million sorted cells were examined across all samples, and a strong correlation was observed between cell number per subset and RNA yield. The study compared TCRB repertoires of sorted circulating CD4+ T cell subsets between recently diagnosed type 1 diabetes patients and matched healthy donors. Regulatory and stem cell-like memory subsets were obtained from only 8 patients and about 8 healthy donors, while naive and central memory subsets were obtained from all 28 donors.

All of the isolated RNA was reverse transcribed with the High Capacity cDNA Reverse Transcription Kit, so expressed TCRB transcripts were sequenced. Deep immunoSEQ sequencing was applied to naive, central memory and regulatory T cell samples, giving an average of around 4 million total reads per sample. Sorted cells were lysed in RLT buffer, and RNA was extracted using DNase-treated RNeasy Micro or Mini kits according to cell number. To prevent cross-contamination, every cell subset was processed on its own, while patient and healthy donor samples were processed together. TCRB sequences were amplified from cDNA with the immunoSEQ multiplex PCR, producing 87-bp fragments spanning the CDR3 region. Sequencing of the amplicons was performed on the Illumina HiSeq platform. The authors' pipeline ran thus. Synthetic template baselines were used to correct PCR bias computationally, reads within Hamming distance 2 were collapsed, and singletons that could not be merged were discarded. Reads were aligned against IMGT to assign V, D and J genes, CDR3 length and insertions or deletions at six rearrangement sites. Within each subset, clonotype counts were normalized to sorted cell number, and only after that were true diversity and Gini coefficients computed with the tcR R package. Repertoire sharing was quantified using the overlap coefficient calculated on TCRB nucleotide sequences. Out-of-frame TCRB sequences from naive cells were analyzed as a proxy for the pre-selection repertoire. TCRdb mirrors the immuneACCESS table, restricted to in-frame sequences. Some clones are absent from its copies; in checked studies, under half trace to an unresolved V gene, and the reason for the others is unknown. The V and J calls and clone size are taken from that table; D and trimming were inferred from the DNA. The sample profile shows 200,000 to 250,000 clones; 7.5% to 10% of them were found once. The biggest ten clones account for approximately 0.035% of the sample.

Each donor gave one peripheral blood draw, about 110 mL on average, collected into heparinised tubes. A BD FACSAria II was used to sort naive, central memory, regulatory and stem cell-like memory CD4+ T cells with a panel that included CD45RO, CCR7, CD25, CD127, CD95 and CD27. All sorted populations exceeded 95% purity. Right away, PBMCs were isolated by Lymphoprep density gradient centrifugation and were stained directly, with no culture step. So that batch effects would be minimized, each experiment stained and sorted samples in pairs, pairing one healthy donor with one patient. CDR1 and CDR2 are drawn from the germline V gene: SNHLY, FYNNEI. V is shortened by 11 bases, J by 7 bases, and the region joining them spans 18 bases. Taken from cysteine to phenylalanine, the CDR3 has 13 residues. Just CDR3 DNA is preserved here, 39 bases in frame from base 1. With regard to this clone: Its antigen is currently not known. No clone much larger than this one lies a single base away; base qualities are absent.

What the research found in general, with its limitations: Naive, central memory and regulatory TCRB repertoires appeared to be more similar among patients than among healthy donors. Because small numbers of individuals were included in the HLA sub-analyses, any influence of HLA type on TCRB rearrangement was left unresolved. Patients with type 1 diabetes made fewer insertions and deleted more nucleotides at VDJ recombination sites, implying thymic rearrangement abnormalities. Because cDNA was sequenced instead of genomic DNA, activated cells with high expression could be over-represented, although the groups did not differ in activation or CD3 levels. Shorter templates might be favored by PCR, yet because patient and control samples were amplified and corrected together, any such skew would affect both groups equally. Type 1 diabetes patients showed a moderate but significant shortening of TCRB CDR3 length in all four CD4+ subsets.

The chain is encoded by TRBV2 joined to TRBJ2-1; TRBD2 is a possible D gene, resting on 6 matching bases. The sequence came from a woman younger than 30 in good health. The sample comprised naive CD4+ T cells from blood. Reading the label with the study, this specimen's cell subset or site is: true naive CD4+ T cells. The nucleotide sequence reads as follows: TGTGCCGGGTCGGGGGATCTTGGGAATGAGCAGTTCTTC. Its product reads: CAGSGDLGNEQFF.